This note documents a single TCR beta chain sequence. Germline V gene data show CDR1 as SGHTA and CDR2 as FQGTGA. Trimming took off 3 bases at V and 7 bases at J, with 16 bases between the two ends. This CDR3 is 14 amino acids long. This entry comes from a study of PD-1 blockade in mismatch repair-deficient tumors. Noted time point: archival surgical resection tumor tissue. Repertoires were generated with immunoSEQ multiplex PCR, while TCRdb's copy carries only in-frame clones and drops some. The sample has roughly 4,000 clones; 60% to 85% are singletons. This chain uses TRBV7-3 with TRBJ2-7; D is uncertain. The clonotype was recovered from an adult with mismatch repair-deficient cancer. The sequencing here drew on primary tumor tissue, taken from a patient treated with pembrolizumab. CDR3 nucleotides: TGTGCCAGCAGCTTGGATAGCAGCTTAGGTGAGCAGTACTTC. Amino acid sequence: CASSLDSSLGEQYF. Combining the CDR3 with reference TRBV7-3 and TRBJ2-7 gives the whole variable domain GAGVSQTPSNKVTEKGKYVELRCDPISGHTALYWYRQSLGQGPEFLIYFQGTGAADDSGLPNDRFFAVRPEGSVSTLKIQRTERGDSAVYLCASSLDSSLGEQYFGPGTRLTVT.